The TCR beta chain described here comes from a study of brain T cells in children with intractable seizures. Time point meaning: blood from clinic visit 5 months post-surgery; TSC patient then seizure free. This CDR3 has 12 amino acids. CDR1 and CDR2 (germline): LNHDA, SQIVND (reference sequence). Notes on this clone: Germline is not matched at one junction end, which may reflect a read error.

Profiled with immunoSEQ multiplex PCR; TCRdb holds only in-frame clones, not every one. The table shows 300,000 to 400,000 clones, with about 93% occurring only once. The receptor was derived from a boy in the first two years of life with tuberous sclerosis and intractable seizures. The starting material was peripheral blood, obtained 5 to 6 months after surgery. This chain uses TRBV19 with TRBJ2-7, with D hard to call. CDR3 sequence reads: CARSPSAFQRWF. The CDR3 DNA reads TGTGCCCGCTCCCCCTCGGCTTTCCAAAGGTGGTTC.